The T cell receptor beta chain described here comes from a study of T cell changes during pregnancy in multiple sclerosis. TCRdb's copy holds only in-frame clones and misses some; the assay was immunoSEQ multiplex PCR. The sample includes some 73,000 clones, around 92% of them seen just once. CDR1 and CDR2 (germline): MNHEY, SMNVEV (reference sequence). This CDR3 spans 14 amino acids. V trimming: 6 bases; J trimming: 3 bases; junction bases outside the gene matches: 5. The genes are TRBV27 and TRBJ2-7; 10 nucleotides line up with TRBD2. Source: peripheral blood, taken in the third trimester of pregnancy. This TCR was recovered from a female donor in good health, enrolled as a control in a pregnancy study. The CDR3 coding sequence is TGTGCCAGCAGCCATAGCGGGGGGTTCTACGAGCAGTACTTC. It is translated as CASSHSGGFYEQYF.